The sample holds one count of the clone carrying this T cell receptor (beta chain). Treatment defined: preoperative locoregional IRX-2 cytokine immunotherapy. Samples came from a phase Ib trial of preoperative locoregional IRX-2 cytokine immunotherapy. The record originates from a study of preoperative IRX-2 immunotherapy in early breast cancer. V was clipped by 6 bases and J by 2 bases, with 13 bases between them. From germline, CDR1 is KGHSH and CDR2 LQKENI. The CDR3 covers 15 residues. Clones were read by immunoSEQ multiplex PCR, and TCRdb kept only the in-frame ones, dropping some. The profile shows tens of thousands of clones, over 75% of them singletons.

The chain joins TRBV18 to TRBJ2-2, with D possibly TRBD1 on 5 matching bases. The sequence was obtained from a human donor with breast cancer. The sample was taken from a patient treated with IRX-2 immunotherapy. CDR3 residues: CASSQGTVNTGELFF. CDR3 DNA sequence: TGTGCCAGCTCCCAGGGAACGGTAAACACCGGGGAGCTGTTTTTT.